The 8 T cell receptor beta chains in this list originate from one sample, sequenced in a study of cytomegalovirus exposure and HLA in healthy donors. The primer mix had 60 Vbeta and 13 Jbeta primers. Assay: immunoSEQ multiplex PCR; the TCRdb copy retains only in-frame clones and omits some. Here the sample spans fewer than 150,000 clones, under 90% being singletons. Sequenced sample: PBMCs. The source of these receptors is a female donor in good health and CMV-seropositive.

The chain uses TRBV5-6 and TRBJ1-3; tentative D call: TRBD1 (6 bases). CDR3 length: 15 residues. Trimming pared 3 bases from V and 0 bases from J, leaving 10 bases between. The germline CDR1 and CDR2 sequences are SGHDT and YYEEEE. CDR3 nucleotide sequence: TGTGCCAGCAGCTATCGGACAGCCTCTGGAAACACCATATATTTT. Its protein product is CASSYRTASGNTIYF.

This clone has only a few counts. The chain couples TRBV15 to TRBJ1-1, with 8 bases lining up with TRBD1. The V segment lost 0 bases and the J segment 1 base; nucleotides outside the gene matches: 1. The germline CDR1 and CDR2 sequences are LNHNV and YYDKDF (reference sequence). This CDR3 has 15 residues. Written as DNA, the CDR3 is TGTGCCACCAGCAGAGATGGGACAGGGAACACTGAAGCTTTCTTT. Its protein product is CATSRDGTGNTEAFF. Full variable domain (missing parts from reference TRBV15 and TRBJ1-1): DAMVIQNPRYQVTQFGKPVTLSCSQTLNHNVMYWYQQKSSQAPKLLFHYYDKDFNNEADTPDNFQSRRPNTSFCFLDIRSPGLGDTAMYLCATSRDGTGNTEAFFGQGTRLTVV.

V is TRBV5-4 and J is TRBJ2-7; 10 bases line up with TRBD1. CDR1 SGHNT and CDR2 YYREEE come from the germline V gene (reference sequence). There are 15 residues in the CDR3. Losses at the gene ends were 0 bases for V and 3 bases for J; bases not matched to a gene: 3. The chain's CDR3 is CASSLGRTGGYEQYF. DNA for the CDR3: TGTGCCAGCAGCTTGGGCCGGACAGGGGGCTACGAGCAGTACTTC.

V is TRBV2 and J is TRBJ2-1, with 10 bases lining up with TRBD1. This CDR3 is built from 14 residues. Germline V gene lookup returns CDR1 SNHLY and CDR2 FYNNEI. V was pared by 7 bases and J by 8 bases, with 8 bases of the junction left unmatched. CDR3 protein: CASTRDRGVDEQFF. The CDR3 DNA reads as TGTGCCAGCACTCGGGACAGGGGAGTCGATGAGCAGTTCTTC. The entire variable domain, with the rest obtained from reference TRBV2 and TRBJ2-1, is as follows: EPEVTQTPSHQVTQMGQEVILRCVPISNHLYFYWYRQILGQKVEFLVSFYNNEISEKSEIFDDQFSVERPDGSNFTLKIRSTKLEDSAMYFCASTRDRGVDEQFFGPGTRLTVL.

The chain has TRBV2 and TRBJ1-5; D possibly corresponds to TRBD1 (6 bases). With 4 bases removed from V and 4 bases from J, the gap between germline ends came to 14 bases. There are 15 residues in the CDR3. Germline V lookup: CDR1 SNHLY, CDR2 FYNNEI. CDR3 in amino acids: CASSGKGHPNQPQHF. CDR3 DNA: TGTGCCAGCAGTGGTAAGGGACATCCAAATCAGCCCCAGCATTTT.

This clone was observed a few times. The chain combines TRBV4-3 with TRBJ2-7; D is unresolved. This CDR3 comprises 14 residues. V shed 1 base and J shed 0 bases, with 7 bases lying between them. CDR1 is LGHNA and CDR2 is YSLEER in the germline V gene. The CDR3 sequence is CASSQAGLSYEQYF. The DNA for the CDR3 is TGCGCCAGCAGCCAAGCTGGCCTCTCCTACGAGCAGTACTTC.

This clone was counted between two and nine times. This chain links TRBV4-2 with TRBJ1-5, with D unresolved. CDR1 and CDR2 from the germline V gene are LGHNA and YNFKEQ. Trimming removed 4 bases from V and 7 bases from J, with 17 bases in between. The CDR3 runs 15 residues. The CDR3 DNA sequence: TGTGCCAGCAGCCGCTGGAAACTAGAAGGACAGCCCCAGCATTTT. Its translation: CASSRWKLEGQPQHF.

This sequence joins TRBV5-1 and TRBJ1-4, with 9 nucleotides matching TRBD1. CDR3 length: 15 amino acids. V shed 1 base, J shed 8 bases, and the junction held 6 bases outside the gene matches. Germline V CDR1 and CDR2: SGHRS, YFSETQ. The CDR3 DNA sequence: TGCGCCAGCAGCTTGACCGGGACAGGGCCCGAAAAACTGTTTTTT. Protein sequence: CASSLTGTGPEKLFF.